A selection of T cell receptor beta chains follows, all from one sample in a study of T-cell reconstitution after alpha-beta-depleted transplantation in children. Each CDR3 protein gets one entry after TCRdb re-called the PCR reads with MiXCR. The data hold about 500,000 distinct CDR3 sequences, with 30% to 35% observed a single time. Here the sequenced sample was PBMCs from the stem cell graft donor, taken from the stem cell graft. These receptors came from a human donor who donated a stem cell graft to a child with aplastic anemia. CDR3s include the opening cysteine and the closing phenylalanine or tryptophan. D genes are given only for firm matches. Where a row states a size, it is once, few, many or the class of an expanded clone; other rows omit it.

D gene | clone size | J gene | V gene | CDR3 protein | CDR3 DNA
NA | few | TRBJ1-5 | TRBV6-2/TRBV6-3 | CASTRGLLQPQHF | TGTGCCAGCACACGGGGCCTTTTGCAGCCCCAGCATTTT
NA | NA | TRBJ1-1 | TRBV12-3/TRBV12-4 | CASRGPDAEAFF | TGTGCCAGCAGGGGTCCGGACGCTGAAGCTTTCTTT
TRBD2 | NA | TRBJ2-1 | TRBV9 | CASSRRGLADNEQFF | TGTGCCAGCAGCCGACGAGGGCTAGCGGATAATGAGCAGTTCTTC
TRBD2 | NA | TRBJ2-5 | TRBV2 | CASRIEAGGRETQYF | TGTGCCAGCAGAATTGAGGCGGGGGGCCGAGAGACCCAGTACTTC
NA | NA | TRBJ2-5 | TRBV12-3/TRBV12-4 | CASSIEAQGGETQYF | TGTGCCAGCAGCATAGAAGCCCAGGGGGGAGAGACCCAGTACTTC
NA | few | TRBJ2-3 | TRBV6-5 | CASSYSVGGDTQYF | TGTGCCAGCAGTTACTCAGTCGGAGGGGATACGCAGTATTTT
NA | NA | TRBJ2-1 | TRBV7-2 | CASSRTVDEQFF | TGTGCCAGCAGCCGGACAGTGGATGAGCAGTTCTTC
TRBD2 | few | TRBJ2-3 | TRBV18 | CASSPNGRGTDTQYF | TGTGCCAGCTCACCAAACGGGAGGGGGACAGATACGCAGTATTTT
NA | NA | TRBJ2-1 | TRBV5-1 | CASSPPSDEQFF | TGCGCCAGCAGCCCCCCCTCGGATGAGCAGTTCTTC
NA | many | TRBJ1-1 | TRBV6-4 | CASSDSTFGEAFF | TGTGCCAGCAGTGACTCAACCTTCGGTGAAGCTTTCTTT
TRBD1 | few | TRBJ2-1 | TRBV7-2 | CASSRGQGYNEQFF | TGTGCCAGCAGCAGGGGACAGGGCTACAATGAGCAGTTCTTC
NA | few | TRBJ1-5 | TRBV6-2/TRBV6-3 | CASTLGSEHQPQHF | TGTGCCAGCACCCTGGGAAGTGAACATCAGCCCCAGCATTTT
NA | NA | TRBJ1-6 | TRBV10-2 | CASRDTGGNSPLHF | TGCGCCAGCAGGGATACAGGAGGGAATTCACCCCTCCACTTT